This TCR beta chain originates from a study of immunodeficiency (dated by TCRdb to about 2019). General notes on the study: Repertoire analysis was done to look for VDJ recombination defects and oligoclonality.

After extraction using the QIAamp DNA Blood Mini Kit, genomic DNA was sent off for immunoSEQ repertoire analysis. A standard quantity of genomic DNA template was used for amplification of CDR3 regions by multiplex PCR. PCR products were sequenced on an Illumina platform. For the original study's pipeline: Sequences were aligned to a reference, with V, D and J gene definitions taken from IMGT. To get rid of PCR and sequencing errors, closely related sequences were merged using a nearest-neighbor clustering algorithm. V, D and J usage in productive unique and total sequences was analyzed using ImmunoSEQ Analyzer tools and R version 3.6.1. Entries here come from immuneACCESS through TCRdb and include only in-frame sequences with V and J called. Some clones fail to appear in such tables; in the studies checked, an unresolved V gene covers under half of the shortfall, and the cause of the remainder is unknown. For V, J and clone size, that table is used; D and trimming come from the DNA. The sample yields a few thousand clones; more than 75% were counted once. The ten largest make up about 3.9% of the sample.

Overall study results and their limits: Based on top-100 and total clonotype frequencies, severe oligoclonality showed up in patient CD8+ T cells, whereas patient CD4+ T cells did not show severe oligoclonality. V-J pairing and productive entropy of CD4+ T cells appeared to be similar between patients and controls. Entropy comparisons showed n=3 (open circles) for patients versus healthy controls; a thymic development effect was only suggested as possible.

CD3+CD4+ T cells were sorted from fresh PBMCs before TCR sequencing. Counted from cysteine to phenylalanine, this CDR3 has 16 amino acids. The kept DNA is CDR3 alone, 48 bases in frame from the first base. V is clipped by 3 bases and J by 8 bases, and the sequence between their germline boundaries is 19 bases long. Based on the germline V gene, the CDR1 and CDR2 sequences are KGHSH and LQKENI. A remark on this clone: Its antigen is currently not known. No much larger clone is present one base from it, and per-base qualities are unavailable.

What was sequenced was CD4+ T cells from blood. The sequence is built from TRBV18 and TRBJ1-4, with no confident D gene call. The clonotype was recovered from a human donor in good health. The CDR3 protein sequence reads: CASSPISGPKPEKLFF. The nucleotide sequence reads as follows: TGTGCCAGCTCACCCATCTCCGGCCCCAAGCCCGAAAAACTGTTTTTT.